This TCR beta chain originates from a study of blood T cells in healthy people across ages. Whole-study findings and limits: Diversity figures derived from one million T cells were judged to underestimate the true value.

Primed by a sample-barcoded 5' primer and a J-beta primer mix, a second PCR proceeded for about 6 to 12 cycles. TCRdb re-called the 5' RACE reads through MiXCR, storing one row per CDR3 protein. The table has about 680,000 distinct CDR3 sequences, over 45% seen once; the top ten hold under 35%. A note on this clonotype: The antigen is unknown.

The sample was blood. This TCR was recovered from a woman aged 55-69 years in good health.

CDR3 sequence: CASSSNRGPYNEQFF. The CDR3 DNA sequence: TGTGCCAGCAGCTCGAACAGGGGGCCCTACAATGAGCAGTTCTTC. This chain connects TRBV11-2 to TRBJ2-1, with 9 bases that match TRBD1. Germline CDR1 reads SGHAT; CDR2 reads FQNNGV. Trimming removed 4 bases from V and 2 bases from J; junction bases left unmatched: 3. This CDR3 region has 15 residues.